What follows are 10 T cell receptor beta chains derived from one specimen sequenced in a study of immune cell composition in non-small cell lung cancer. Method: immunoSEQ multiplex PCR; TCRdb's copy keeps in-frame clones and lacks some. The sample carries 15,000 or so clones, 69% recorded once. The sample consisted of lung tumor tissue. These receptors were taken from a human donor with non-small cell lung cancer.

This chain connects TRBV19 to TRBJ2-3; 14 bases line up with TRBD2. From germline, CDR1 is LNHDA and CDR2 SQIVND (reference sequence). V gave up 5 bases and J gave up 4 bases; unmatched junction bases: 8. The CDR3 length is 17 residues. The CDR3 spells CASSLRGLAGDADTQYF. DNA for the CDR3: TGTGCCAGTAGTTTAAGGGGACTAGCGGGGGACGCAGATACGCAGTATTTT.

Turning to this clone: At one boundary the junction diverges from the germline segment, which might be a read error. This rearrangement joins TRBV7-2 to TRBJ2-1, with 12 bases identical to TRBD2. Germline assignment: CDR1 SGHTA and CDR2 FQGNSA. The CDR3 consists of 15 residues. The chain's CDR3 is CASSLAGGRNNEQFF. The CDR3 DNA is TGTGCCAGCAGCCTAGCGGGGGGGCGGAACAATGAGCAGTTCTTC.

In its sample, this clone was seen once. The J gene is TRBJ2-7, the V gene TRBV19, with a possible D match to TRBD1 (6 bases). This CDR3 comprises 14 residues. Germline lookup yields CDR1 LNHDA and CDR2 SQIVND (reference sequence). V was clipped by 5 bases and J by 4 bases, with 15 bases between them. CDR3 loop: CASSAETGSYEQYF. The CDR3 region has the DNA TGTGCCAGTAGTGCGGAGACAGGATCGTACGAGCAGTACTTC.

This clone appeared once. CDR3 DNA: TGTGCCAGCAGCCAAGATCCGGACAGCGGAATCCAGTACTTC. This codes for CASSQDPDSGIQYF. The rearrangement uses TRBV14 and TRBJ2-5; a possible D gene is TRBD1 (6 bases). From germline, CDR1 is SGHDN and CDR2 FVKESK. The CDR3 is 14 amino acids. The V gene lost 0 bases and the J gene lost 10 bases, with 15 bases spanning the gap.

The genes are TRBV7-2 and TRBJ1-5; D ambiguous. V was trimmed by 5 bases and J by 9 bases, leaving 17 bases between them. Germline V gives CDR1 SGHTA, CDR2 FQGNSA. The length of the CDR3 is 14 residues. The DNA for the CDR3 is TGTGCCAGCAGCCTGATACAACTGGGCGTGCCCCAGCATTTT. Its translation: CASSLIQLGVPQHF.

The chain recombines TRBV7-9 with TRBJ1-1; the match to TRBD1 covers 12 bases. V was pared by 6 bases and J by 11 bases, with 7 bases of the junction left unmatched. Germline V gene data show CDR1 as SEHNR and CDR2 as FQNEAQ (reference sequence). The CDR3 has 13 residues. This CDR3 reads CASRQGQGARAFF. As DNA, the CDR3 is TGTGCCAGCAGGCAGGGACAGGGGGCGAGGGCTTTCTTT.

V gene TRBV9 combines with J gene TRBJ2-3, with D unresolved. Germline V gene data show CDR1 as SGDLS and CDR2 as YYNGEE. CDR3 length: 13 amino acids. The V and J ends lost 0 bases and 5 bases respectively, with 7 bases between them. The CDR3 region has the DNA TGTGCCAGCAGCGTAGGGCTAGTAGATACGCAGTATTTT. This codes for CASSVGLVDTQYF.

The chain combines TRBV18 with TRBJ1-5, with TRBD1 matching over 8 bases. Germline CDR1 KGHSH, CDR2 LQKENI. J was trimmed by 4 bases and V by 6 bases; bases with no gene match: 5. This CDR3 region has 14 residues. CDR3: CASSRTGGNQPQHF. CDR3 nucleotides: TGTGCCAGCTCGCGAACAGGGGGGAATCAGCCCCAGCATTTT.

This clone was counted a few times. This sequence joins TRBV5-6 and TRBJ1-6; 7 nucleotides align to TRBD1. Unmatched junction bases numbered 9, after V lost 0 bases and J lost 9 bases. The CDR3 loop spans 16 amino acids. Looked up from germline, CDR1 is SGHDT and CDR2 is YYEEEE. DNA for the CDR3: TGTGCCAGCAGCTTGGGCCAGGGGGGCTTTAGTTCACCCCTCCACTTT. As protein: CASSLGQGGFSSPLHF.

This chain connects TRBV5-1 to TRBJ1-4, with D unresolved. Germline-derived CDR1 and CDR2 are SGHRS and YFSETQ. CDR3 size: 14 residues. The germline V and J ends were trimmed by 4 bases and 0 bases, with 7 bases remaining between them. This chain's CDR3 is CASSQIATNEKLFF. The CDR3, as DNA: TGCGCCAGCAGCCAAATTGCAACTAATGAAAAACTGTTTTTT.